This T cell receptor (beta chain) was found in a study of PD-1 blockade in classical Hodgkin lymphoma. Study-level background: Patients were given intravenous nivolumab, 3 mg/kg, every 2 weeks. General study points: Newly diagnosed patients were reported to exhibit reduced baseline TCR diversity relative to healthy donors. Complete responders' diversity at baseline resembled that of newly diagnosed patients.

As concerns this clone: The antigen is not known. One base separates it from a far larger clone, so it is likely a read error. The sample contains more than one DNA sequence encoding this CDR3.

TCRdb's copy holds only in-frame clones and misses some; the assay was immunoSEQ multiplex PCR. The table includes under 20,000 clones, 65% detected once. Every patient relapsed after autologous stem cell transplantation, and brentuximab vedotin exposure varied. Each best response was a complete response, a partial response or progressive disease. Germline V CDR1 and CDR2: SGHRS, YFSETQ. The CDR3 is 13 amino acids. The rearrangement uses TRBV5-1 and TRBJ2-1; the match to TRBD1 covers 7 bases. The TCR was taken from a human donor with classical Hodgkin lymphoma. The source was peripheral blood mononuclear cells (PBMCs), collected before the second cycle of nivolumab. DNA of the CDR3: TGTGCCAGCAGCTGGGGGACAGTGAATGAGCAGTTCTTC. This translates into CASSWGTVNEQFF.